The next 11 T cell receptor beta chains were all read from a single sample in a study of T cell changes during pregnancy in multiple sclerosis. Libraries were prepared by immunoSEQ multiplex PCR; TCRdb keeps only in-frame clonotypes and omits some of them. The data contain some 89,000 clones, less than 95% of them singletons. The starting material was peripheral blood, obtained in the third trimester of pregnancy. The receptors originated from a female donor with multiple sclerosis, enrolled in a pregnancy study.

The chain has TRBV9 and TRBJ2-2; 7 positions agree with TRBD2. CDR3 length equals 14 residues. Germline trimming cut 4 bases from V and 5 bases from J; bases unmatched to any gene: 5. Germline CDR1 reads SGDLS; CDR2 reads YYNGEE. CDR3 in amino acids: CASSTGTMTGELFF. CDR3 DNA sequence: TGTGCCAGCAGCACCGGGACTATGACCGGGGAGCTGTTTTTT.

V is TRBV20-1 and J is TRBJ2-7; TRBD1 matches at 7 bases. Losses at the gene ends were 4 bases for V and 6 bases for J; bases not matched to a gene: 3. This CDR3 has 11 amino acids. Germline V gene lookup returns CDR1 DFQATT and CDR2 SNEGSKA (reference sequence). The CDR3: CSATTGVEQYF. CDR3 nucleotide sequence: TGCAGTGCTACCACAGGGGTCGAGCAGTACTTC.

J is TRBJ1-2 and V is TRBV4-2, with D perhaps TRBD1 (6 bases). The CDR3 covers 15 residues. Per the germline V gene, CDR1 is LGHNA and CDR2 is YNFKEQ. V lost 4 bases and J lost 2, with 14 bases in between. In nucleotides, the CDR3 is TGTGCCAGCAGCCCTTACCGAGGACAGAACTATGGCTACACCTTC. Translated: CASSPYRGQNYGYTF.

The CDR3: CASSERYQETQYF. The CDR3 nucleotides read TGCGCCAGCAGTGAGCGGTACCAAGAGACCCAGTACTTC. V and J are TRBV10-2 and TRBJ2-5, with no clear D. CDR1 is WSHSY and CDR2 is SAAADI in the germline V gene. CDR3 length equals 13 residues. V was pared by 2 bases and J by 0 bases, with 4 bases between.

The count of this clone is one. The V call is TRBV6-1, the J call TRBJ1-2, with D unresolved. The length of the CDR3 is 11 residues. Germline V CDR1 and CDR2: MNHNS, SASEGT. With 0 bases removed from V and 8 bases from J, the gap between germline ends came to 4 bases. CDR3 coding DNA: TGTGCCAGCAGTGAAGCGCGGGGCTACACCTTC. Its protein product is CASSEARGYTF.

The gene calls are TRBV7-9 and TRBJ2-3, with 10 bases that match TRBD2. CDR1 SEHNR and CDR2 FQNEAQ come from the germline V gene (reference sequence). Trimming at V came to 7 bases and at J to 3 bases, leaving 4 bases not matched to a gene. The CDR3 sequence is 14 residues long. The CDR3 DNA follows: TGTGCCAGCAAAAGCGGGGGGGGAACAGATACGCAGTATTTT. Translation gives CASKSGGGTDTQYF.

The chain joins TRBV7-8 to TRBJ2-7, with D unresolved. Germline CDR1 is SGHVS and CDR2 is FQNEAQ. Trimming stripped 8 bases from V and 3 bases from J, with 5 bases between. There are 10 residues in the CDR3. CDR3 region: CASSNYEQYF. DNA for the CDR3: TGTGCCAGCTCAAACTACGAGCAGTACTTC. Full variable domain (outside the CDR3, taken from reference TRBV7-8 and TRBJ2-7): GAGVSQSPRYKVAKRGQDVALRCDPISGHVSLFWYQQALGQGPEFLTYFQNEAQLDKSGLPSDRFFAERPEGSVSTLKIQRTQQEDSAVYLCASSNYEQYFGPGTRLTVT.

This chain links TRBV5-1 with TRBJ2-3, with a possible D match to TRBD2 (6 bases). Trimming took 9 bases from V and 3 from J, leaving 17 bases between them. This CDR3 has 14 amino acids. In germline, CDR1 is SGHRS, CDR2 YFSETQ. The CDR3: CATSISGRTDTQYF. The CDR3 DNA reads TGCGCCACCTCCATTAGCGGTCGGACAGATACGCAGTATTTT.

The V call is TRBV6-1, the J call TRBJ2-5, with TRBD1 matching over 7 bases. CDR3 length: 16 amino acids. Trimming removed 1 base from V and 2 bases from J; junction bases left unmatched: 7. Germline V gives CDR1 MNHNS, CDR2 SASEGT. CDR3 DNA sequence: TGTGCCAGCAGTGAAGTTATCCCAGGGGGACAAGAGACCCAGTACTTC. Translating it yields CASSEVIPGGQETQYF.

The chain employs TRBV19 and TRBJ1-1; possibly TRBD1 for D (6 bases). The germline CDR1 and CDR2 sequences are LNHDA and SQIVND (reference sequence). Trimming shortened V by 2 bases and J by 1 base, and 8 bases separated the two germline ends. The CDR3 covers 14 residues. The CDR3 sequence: CASSISGANTEAFF. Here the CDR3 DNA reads TGTGCCAGTAGTATATCAGGGGCGAACACTGAAGCTTTCTTT.

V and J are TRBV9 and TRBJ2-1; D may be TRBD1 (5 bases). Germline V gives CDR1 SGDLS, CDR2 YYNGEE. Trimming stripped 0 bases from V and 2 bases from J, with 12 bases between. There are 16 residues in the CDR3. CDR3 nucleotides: TGTGCCAGCAGCGTAGAGGTGGGGCCTCCCTACAATGAGCAGTTCTTC. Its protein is CASSVEVGPPYNEQFF. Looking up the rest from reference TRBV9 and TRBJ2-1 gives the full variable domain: DSGVTQTPKHLITATGQRVTLRCSPRSGDLSVYWYQQSLDQGLQFLIQYYNGEERAKGNILERFSAQQFPDLHSELNLSSLELGDSALYFCASSVEVGPPYNEQFFGPGTRLTVL.